The rows below give T cell receptor beta chains drawn from one sample of a study of regulatory T cells in long-lasting Graves disease. TCRdb reanalysed the multiplex PCR reads using MiXCR and keeps one entry per CDR3 protein. Of about 440,000 distinct CDR3 sequences detected, 14% to 15% appear once; the ten largest clones hold over 15%. These data were likewise used in another study, on T cells in Graves' hyperthyroidism and ophthalmopathy.

The sample consisted of peripheral blood mononuclear cells (PBMCs), taken at new diagnosis, from a patient treated with antithyroid drugs. The receptors here all came from a woman between 25 and 40 years old with Graves disease. Each CDR3 is given with its conserved first and last residue. D genes are given only for firm matches. The listing skips clone size in some rows; elsewhere it reads once, few, many or a size class.

CDR3 DNA	CDR3 protein	clone size	V gene	J gene	D gene
TGCAGTGCTAGACCCTTCTCTGGTGGAGGAATCAGCACAGATACGCAGTATTTT	CSARPFSGGGISTDTQYF	NA	TRBV20-1	TRBJ2-3	NA
TGTGCCACCAGTGACCCTCGGGGGGGACAGGGGCGGTCGGATACGCAGTATTTT	CATSDPRGGQGRSDTQYF	NA	TRBV24-1	TRBJ2-3	TRBD1
TGCAGTGCTAGAGCTAGCGGGAGTGAGCAGTTCTTC	CSARASGSEQFF	many	TRBV20-1	TRBJ2-1	TRBD2
TGTGCTAGTGGTTTGTCAGGGACCCACAATGAGCAGTTCTTC	CASGLSGTHNEQFF	NA	TRBV12-5	TRBJ2-1	NA
TGCAGTGCAAACCCCCGACTAGCGGGAGTTGGCGGGGAGCTGTTTTTT	CSANPRLAGVGGELFF	NA	TRBV20-1	TRBJ2-2	TRBD2
TGTGTAGTTAACACTGAAGCTTTCTTT	CVVNTEAFF	few	TRBV7-9	TRBJ1-1	NA
TGTGCCAGCTCAGGACAGGGGGCGACCTACGAGCAGTACTTC	CASSGQGATYEQYF	many	TRBV18	TRBJ2-7	TRBD1
TGTGCATCTCTCAGCGGGAGCTCCTACAATGAGCAGTTCTTC	CASLSGSSYNEQFF	once	TRBV19	TRBJ2-1	TRBD2
TGTGCCAGCAGCCCCTCTGGACTAAACTACGAGCAGTACTTC	CASSPSGLNYEQYF	many	TRBV13	TRBJ2-7	NA
TGTGCCCGCCGGGACACCCGTAACTATGGCTACACCTTC	CARRDTRNYGYTF	NA	TRBV30	TRBJ1-2	NA
TGTGCCAGCAGTTACTTACTACAGGGGGGGGAAGCTTTCTTT	CASSYLLQGGEAFF	NA	TRBV6-5	TRBJ1-1	TRBD1
TGTGCCAGCAGGGCGGGACTAGCGGCCACCGGGGAGCTGTTTTTT	CASRAGLAATGELFF	many	TRBV12-3/TRBV12-4	TRBJ2-2	TRBD2
TGTGCCTGGAGGAGGCGGGCTAGCGGGAATGTCGAGCAGTACTTC	CAWRRRASGNVEQYF	NA	TRBV30	TRBJ2-7	TRBD2
TGTGCCAGCAGTTTAAACCCCCCGGGACTAGCGGGAGATGGTACGCAGTATTTT	CASSLNPPGLAGDGTQYF	NA	TRBV27	TRBJ2-3	TRBD2
TGTGCCAGCAGCTTAGCGAGGGTCCCTTCGCCCCCTGCTGGGGAGCTGTTTTTT	CASSLARVPSPPAGELFF	few	TRBV7-9	TRBJ2-2	NA
TGCAGCGTTGCGGAGAACACCGGGGAGCTGTTTTTT	CSVAENTGELFF	NA	TRBV29-1	TRBJ2-2	NA